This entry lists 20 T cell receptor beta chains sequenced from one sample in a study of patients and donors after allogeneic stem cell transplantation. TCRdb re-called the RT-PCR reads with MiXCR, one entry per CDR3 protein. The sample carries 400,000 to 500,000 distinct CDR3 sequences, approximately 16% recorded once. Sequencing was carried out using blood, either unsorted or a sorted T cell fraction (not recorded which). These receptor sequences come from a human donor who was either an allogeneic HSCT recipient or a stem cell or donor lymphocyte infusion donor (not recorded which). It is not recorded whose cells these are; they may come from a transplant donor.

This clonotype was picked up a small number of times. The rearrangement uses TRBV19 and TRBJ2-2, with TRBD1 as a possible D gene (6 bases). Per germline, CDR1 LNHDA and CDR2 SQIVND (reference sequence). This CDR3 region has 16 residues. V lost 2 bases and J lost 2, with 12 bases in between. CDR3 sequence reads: CASSISGRGNTGELFF. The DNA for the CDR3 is TGTGCCAGTAGTATATCAGGCAGGGGCAACACCGGGGAGCTGTTTTTT.

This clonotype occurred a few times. This chain's CDR3 is CASSLAPGGPPETQYF. The CDR3 DNA reads as TGTGCCAGCAGCTTAGCCCCAGGGGGTCCCCCAGAGACCCAGTACTTC. V is TRBV11-2 and J is TRBJ2-5; 7 bases match TRBD1. V was pared by 1 base and J by 4 bases, with 9 bases of the junction left unmatched. CDR3 length: 16 residues. CDR1 is SGHAT, CDR2 FQNNGV, per germline.

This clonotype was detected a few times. DNA of the CDR3: TGTGCCAGCAGCTCCAGGGGAGCGGGGATGGCAAAGACCCAGTACTTC. Translated: CASSSRGAGMAKTQYF. The rearrangement links TRBV7-2 to TRBJ2-5; D might be TRBD2 (7 bases). V lost 4 bases to trimming and J lost 6 bases, with 21 bases between them. Germline CDR1 reads SGHTA; CDR2 reads FQGNSA. This CDR3 has 16 amino acids.

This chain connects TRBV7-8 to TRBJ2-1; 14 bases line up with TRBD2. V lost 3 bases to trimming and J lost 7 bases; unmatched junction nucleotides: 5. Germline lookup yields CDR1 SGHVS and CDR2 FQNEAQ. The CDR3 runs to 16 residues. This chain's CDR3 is CASSFRTSGRLNEQFF. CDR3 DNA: TGTGCCAGCAGCTTCCGGACTAGCGGGAGGTTGAATGAGCAGTTCTTC. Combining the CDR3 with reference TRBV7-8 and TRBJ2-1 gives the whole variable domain GAGVSQSPRYKVAKRGQDVALRCDPISGHVSLFWYQQALGQGPEFLTYFQNEAQLDKSGLPSDRFFAERPEGSVSTLKIQRTQQEDSAVYLCASSFRTSGRLNEQFFGPGTRLTVL.

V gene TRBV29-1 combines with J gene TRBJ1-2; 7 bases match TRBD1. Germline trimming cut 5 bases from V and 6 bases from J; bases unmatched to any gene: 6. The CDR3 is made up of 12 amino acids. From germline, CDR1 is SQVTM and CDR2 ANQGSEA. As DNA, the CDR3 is TGCAGCGTTTCGGGACAGCAGCATGGCTACACCTTC. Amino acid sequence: CSVSGQQHGYTF.

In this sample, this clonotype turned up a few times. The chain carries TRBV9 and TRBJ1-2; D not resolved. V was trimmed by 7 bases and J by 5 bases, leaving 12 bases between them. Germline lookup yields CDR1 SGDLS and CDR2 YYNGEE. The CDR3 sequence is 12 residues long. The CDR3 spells CASAREPYGYTF. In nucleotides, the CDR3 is TGTGCCAGCGCTAGGGAACCGTATGGCTACACCTTC.

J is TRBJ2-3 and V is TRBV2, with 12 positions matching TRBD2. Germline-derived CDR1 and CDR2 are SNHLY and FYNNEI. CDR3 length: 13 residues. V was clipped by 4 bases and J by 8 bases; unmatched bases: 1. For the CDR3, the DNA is TGTGCCAGCAGTGTACTAGCGGGGGGTACGCAGTATTTT. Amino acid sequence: CASSVLAGGTQYF.

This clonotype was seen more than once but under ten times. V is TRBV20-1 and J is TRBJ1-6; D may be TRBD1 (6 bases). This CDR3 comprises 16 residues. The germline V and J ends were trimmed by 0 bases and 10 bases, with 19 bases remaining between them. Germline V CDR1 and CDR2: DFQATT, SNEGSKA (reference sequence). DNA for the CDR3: TGCAGTGCTAGAGATCTAGGGGGGCGGATAGGGTCACCCCTCCACTTT. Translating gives CSARDLGGRIGSPLHF.

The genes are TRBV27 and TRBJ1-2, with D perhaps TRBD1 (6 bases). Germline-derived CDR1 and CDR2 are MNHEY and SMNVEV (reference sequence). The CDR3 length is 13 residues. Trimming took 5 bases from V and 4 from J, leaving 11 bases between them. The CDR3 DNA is TGTGCCAGCAGTGGTACGGACAGCTATGGCTACACCTTC. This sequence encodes CASSGTDSYGYTF.

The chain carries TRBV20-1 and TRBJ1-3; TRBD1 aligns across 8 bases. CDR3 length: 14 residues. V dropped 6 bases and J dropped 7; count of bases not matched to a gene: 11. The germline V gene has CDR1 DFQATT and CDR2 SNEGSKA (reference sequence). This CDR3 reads CSANRGSAMNTIYF. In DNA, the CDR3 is TGCAGTGCCAACAGGGGGTCGGCCATGAACACCATATATTTT.

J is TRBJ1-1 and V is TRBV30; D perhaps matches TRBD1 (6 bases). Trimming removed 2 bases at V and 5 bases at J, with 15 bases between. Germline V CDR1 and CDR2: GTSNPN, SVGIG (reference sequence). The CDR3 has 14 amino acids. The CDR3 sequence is CAWSPALQGTEAFF. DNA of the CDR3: TGTGCCTGGAGTCCAGCCCTTCAGGGGACTGAAGCTTTCTTT.

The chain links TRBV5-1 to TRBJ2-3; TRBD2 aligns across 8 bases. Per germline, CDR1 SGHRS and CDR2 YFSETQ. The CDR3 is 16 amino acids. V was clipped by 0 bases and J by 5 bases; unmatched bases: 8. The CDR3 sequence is CASSLEIAGLQDTQYF. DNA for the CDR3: TGCGCCAGCAGCTTGGAGATAGCGGGACTCCAAGATACGCAGTATTTT.

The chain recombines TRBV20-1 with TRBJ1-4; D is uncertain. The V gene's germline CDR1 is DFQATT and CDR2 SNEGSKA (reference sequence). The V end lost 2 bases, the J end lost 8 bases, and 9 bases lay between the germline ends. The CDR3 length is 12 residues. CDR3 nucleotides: TGCAGTGCTAGATTCGTGGGGGAAAAACTGTTTTTT. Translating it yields CSARFVGEKLFF.

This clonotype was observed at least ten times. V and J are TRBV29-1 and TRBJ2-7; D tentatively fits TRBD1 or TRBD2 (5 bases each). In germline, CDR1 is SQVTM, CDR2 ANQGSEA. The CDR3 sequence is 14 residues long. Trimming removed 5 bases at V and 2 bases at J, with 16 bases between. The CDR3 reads CSVKRIQGPYEQYF. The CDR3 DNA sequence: TGCAGCGTTAAAAGGATCCAGGGACCCTACGAGCAGTACTTC.

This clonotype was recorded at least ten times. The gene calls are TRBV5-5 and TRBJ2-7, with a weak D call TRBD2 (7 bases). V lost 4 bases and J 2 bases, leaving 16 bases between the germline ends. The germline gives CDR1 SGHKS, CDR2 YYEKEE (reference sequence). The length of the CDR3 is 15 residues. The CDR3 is CASSMGGARTYEQYF. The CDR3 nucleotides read TGTGCCAGCAGCATGGGGGGGGCCCGTACCTACGAGCAGTACTTC.

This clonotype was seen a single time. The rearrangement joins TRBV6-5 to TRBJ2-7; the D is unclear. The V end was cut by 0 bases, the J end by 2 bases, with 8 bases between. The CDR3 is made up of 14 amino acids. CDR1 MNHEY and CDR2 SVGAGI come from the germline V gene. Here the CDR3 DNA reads TGTGCCAGCAGTTACTCGACCACAGCCTACGAGCAGTACTTC. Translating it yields CASSYSTTAYEQYF.

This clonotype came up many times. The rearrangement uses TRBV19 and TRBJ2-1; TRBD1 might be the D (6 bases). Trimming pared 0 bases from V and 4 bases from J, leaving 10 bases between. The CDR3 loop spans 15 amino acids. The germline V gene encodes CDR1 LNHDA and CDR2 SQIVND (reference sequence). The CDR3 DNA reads TGTGCCAGTAGTATAGAACAGGGTGCGTACAATGAGCAGTTCTTC. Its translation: CASSIEQGAYNEQFF. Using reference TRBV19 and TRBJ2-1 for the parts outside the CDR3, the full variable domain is DGGITQSPKYLFRKEGQNVTLSCEQNLNHDAMYWYRQDPGQGLRLIYYSQIVNDFQKGDIAEGYSVSREKKESFPLTVTSAQKNPTAFYLCASSIEQGAYNEQFFGPGTRLTVL.

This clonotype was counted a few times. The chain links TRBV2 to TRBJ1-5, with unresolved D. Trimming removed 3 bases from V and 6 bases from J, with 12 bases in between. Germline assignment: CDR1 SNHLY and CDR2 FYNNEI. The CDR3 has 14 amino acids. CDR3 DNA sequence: TGTGCCAGCAGTGAGAGGGTAGGAAGTCAGCCCCAGCATTTT. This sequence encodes CASSERVGSQPQHF.

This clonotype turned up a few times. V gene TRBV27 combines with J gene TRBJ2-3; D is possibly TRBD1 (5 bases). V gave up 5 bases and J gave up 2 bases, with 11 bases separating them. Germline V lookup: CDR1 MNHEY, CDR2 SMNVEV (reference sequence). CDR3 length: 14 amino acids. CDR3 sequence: CASSPDSPTDTQYF. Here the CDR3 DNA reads TGTGCCAGCAGTCCTGACAGTCCCACAGATACGCAGTATTTT.

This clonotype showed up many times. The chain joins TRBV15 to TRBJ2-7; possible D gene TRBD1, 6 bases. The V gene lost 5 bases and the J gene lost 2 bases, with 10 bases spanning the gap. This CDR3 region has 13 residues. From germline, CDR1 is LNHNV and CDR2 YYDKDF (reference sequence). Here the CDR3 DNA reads TGTGCCACCAGCGGAGGACAGCCCTACGAGCAGTACTTC. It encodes CATSGGQPYEQYF.